This T cell receptor (beta chain) was recorded in a study of T cell repertoires in cytomegalovirus infection. Study-wide findings and caveats: There were HLA-C-restricted CMV-specific TCR beta clonotypes dominating the ex vivo response.

One entry per CDR3 protein, called by TCRdb with MiXCR from the reads. The top ten clones hold roughly 13% of a sample with about 920,000 distinct CDR3 sequences, approximately 32% of them seen once. There are many counts of this clonotype. Its antigen is still unknown. The CDR3 runs 16 residues. Germline V gives CDR1 SGHVS, CDR2 FNYEAQ. V was pared by 4 bases and J by 0 bases, with 5 bases of the junction left unmatched. The clonotype was recovered from a human donor in good health (CMV status not recorded). Some clones in this sample may be carry-over from other donors' samples. V usage is TRBV7-6 and J usage is TRBJ1-4; 7 nucleotides line up with TRBD1. The material sequenced was cultured CD8+ T cells from PBMCs, taken from culture after CMV antigen stimulation. This chain's CDR3 is CASSSGQAATNEKLFF. CDR3 in DNA: TGTGCCAGCAGCTCAGGACAGGCTGCAACTAATGAAAAACTGTTTTTT. Full variable domain (rest looked up from reference TRBV7-6 and TRBJ1-4): GAGVSQSPRYKVTKRGQDVALRCDPISGHVSLYWYRQALGQGPEFLTYFNYEAQQDKSGLPNDRFSAERPEGSISTLTIQRTEQRDSAMYRCASSSGQAATNEKLFFGSGTQLSVL.